This paragraph covers one T cell receptor (beta chain) sequence. Assay used: immunoSEQ multiplex PCR; TCRdb lists only in-frame clones, some missing. The sample yields 72,000 or so clones, roughly 90% seen once. The data belong to a study of blood T cell repertoires in COVID-19. The V end was cut by 5 bases, the J end by 7 bases, with 9 bases between. The CDR3 runs to 12 residues. CDR1 is LNHDA and CDR2 is SQIVND in the germline V gene (reference sequence). V is TRBV19 and J is TRBJ1-5, with D perhaps matching TRBD1 (5 bases). The sample comprised peripheral blood. This clonotype originated in a woman of 80 years or more with acute or convalescent COVID-19. The CDR3 nucleotides read TGTGCCAGTAGTGGAAGGGGACAGCCCCAGCATTTT. It encodes CASSGRGQPQHF.